The entry that follows covers one TCR beta chain sequence. What antigen it recognizes has not been identified. No much larger clonotype is one base removed from it; base qualities were not supplied. The CDR3 regions of human TCRbeta chains were analyzed by immunosequencing. The authors processed their data as follows. TCRs in the repertoires were matched against a reference library of SARS-CoV-2-specific TCRs that had been generated with the MIRA antigen-specificity platform. Breadth was defined as the fraction of unique TCRs that were SARS-CoV-2-associated, and depth was defined as the fraction of total T cells that were SARS-CoV-2-associated. Using the MIRA data, every spike-specific TCR was mapped to the spike region that the TCR reacted to and assigned to either a CD4 or a CD8 class. Log10-transformed breadth and depth values were compared by one-way ANOVA with Sidak's multiple comparisons tests. Not all clones reach the TCRdb copy of this immuneACCESS table, which keeps in-frame sequences only. Checked studies attribute under half of the gap to unresolved V genes and leave the rest unexplained. That table is the source of V, J and clone size, and D and trimming were worked out from the DNA. Present in this sample are 100,000 to 150,000 clones, approximately 91% of which were seen just once. The ten largest clones represent around 0.99% of the sample.

What the time point label conveys for this sample: about 28 days (+/-7) after the second vaccine dose. AZD1222 recipients given second doses at about 4 weeks or at about 12 weeks were pooled, since spike-specific TCR depth and breadth were not found to differ between the two schedules. Vaccinee samples came from UK trials COV001 and COV002, including a single-blind randomized controlled phase 2/3 trial of AZD1222 (ChAdOx1 nCoV-19) in healthy adults. For TCRbeta chain sequencing, PBMC samples from trial participants were taken at day 0 and at day 28 after the second dose. This entry is derived from a study of T cell responses to AZD1222 COVID-19 vaccine (dated by TCRdb to the early 2020s). Regarding the study in general: TCR sequencing was performed for about 240 trial participants, of whom about 210 were given two doses of AZD1222 and approximately 25 were given two doses of MenACWY control vaccine. Trial participants were enrolled by age into 18-55, 56-69 and 70-plus year subgroups, with about 150, 28 and 57 TCR-sequenced participants respectively.

Study-wide conclusions, independent of this receptor: The whole spike protein was spanned by vaccine-associated CD4 TCRs, and dominant responses were seen in regions 160-218 and 743-854. Most participants were white British and females outnumbered males, and the authors suggested that clonal diversity may have been underestimated. The 56-69-year group was small, and its depth increase did not reach significance, likely because of low power. Conclusions about previously exposed vaccinees are limited, since just 6 or 7 AZD1222 recipients were seropositive for SARS-CoV-2 at baseline. Epitopes outside the regions mutated in the B.1.351 and B.1.1.7 variants were reportedly recognized by nearly half of the unique spike-specific TCRs. Spike-specific TCR breadth and depth rose significantly after two AZD1222 doses compared with day 0 and with MenACWY recipients. Because no day 14 peak-response samples were available, the repertoires could be characterized only after the peak T cell response.

Sequences were derived from peripheral blood, sampled 28 days after the second AZD1222 dose. The sequence came from an adult who received the AZD1222 COVID-19 vaccine.

The CDR3 loop reads CSASDRLAGPNNEQFF. Here is the DNA: TGCAGTGCTAGTGATCGGCTAGCGGGGCCAAACAATGAGCAGTTCTTC. This chain is built from TRBV20-1 and TRBJ2-1; 9 bases in the middle match TRBD2. V trim: 3 bases; J trim: 5 bases; unmatched bases: 11. CDR3 length: 16 amino acids, cysteine to phenylalanine. The retained sequence is limited to the CDR3, 48 bases, with the frame set at the first base. The CDR1 and CDR2 encoded by the germline V gene (reference sequence) are DFQATT and SNEGSKA.